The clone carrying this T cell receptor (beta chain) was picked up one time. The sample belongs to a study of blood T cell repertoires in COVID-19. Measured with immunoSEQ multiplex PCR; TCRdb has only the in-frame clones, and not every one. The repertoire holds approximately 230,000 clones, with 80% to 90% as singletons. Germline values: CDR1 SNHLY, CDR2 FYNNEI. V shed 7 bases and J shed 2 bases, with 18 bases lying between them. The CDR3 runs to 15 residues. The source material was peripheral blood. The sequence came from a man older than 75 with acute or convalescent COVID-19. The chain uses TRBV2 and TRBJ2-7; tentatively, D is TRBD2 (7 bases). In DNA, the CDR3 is TGTGCCAGCAACCCTAGGGGGGGATTACCCTACGAGCAGTACTTC. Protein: CASNPRGGLPYEQYF.